Sequencing of this TCR beta chain was carried out in a study of T cells in Graves' hyperthyroidism and ophthalmopathy. Amplified regions were TCR beta CDR3 sequences from RNA transcripts. A first-round RT-PCR of the TCR CDR3 used the HTBI primer set. TCRdb analysed the multiplex PCR reads with MiXCR anew, one entry per CDR3 protein. The data contain a few hundred thousand distinct CDR3 sequences, under 25% of them singletons. The V segment lost 4 bases and the J segment 0 bases; nucleotides outside the gene matches: 10. The CDR3 totals 19 residues. Germline values: CDR1 MDHEN, CDR2 SYDVKM. J is TRBJ2-3 and V is TRBV28; 13 bases are shared with TRBD2. This TCR was recovered from a woman in her seventies with Graves' ophthalmopathy. The specimen sequenced was blood. This CDR3 reads CASSSRWTSGRSSTDTQYF. The CDR3 region has the DNA TGTGCCAGCAGTTCCCGCTGGACTAGCGGGAGATCTAGCACAGATACGCAGTATTTT.